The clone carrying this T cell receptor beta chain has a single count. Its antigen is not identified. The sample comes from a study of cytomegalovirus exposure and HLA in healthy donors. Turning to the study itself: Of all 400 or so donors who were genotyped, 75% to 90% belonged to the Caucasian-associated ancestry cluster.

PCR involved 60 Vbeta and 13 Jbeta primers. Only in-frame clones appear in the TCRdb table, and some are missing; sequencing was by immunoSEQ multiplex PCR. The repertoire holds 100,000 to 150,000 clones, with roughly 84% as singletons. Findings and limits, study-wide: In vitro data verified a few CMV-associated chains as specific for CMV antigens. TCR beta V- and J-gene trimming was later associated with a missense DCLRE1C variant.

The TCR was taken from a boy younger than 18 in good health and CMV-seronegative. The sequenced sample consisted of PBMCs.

CDR3 in amino acids: CASSQDRGGAAYEQYF. The CDR3 region has the DNA TGTGCCAGCAGCCAAGATCGGGGGGGGGCGGCCTACGAGCAGTACTTC. The chain uses TRBV4-2 and TRBJ2-7, with TRBD2 matching 8 bases. Losses at the gene ends were 0 bases for V and 2 bases for J; bases not matched to a gene: 6. Germline assignment: CDR1 LGHNA and CDR2 YNFKEQ. The CDR3 extends over 16 amino acids.